This T cell receptor beta chain is from a study of T cell responses to AZD1222 COVID-19 vaccine. The study, taken as a whole, reports: Possibly, clonal diversity was underestimated; donors were largely white British and included more females. Elevations in Spike-specific TCR breadth and depth followed administration of two AZD1222 doses. Across the whole spike, CD4 TCRs peaked at regions 160-218 and 743-854. As reported, nearly half of all spike-specific TCRs target variant regions that are unmutated.

Measured with immunoSEQ multiplex PCR; TCRdb has only the in-frame clones, and not every one. The sample shows fewer than 110,000 clones, 89% of them seen only once. Trimming removed 0 bases at V and 1 base at J, with 11 bases between. This CDR3 spans 16 amino acids. Per germline, CDR1 MNHNS and CDR2 SASEGT. Concerning this clone itself: The antigen remains undetermined.

The chain joins TRBV6-1 to TRBJ2-3, with D perhaps TRBD2 (6 bases). Source: peripheral blood, taken on day 0 of AZD1222 vaccination. The source of this sequence is an adult in good health. CDR3 nucleotides: TGTGCCAGCAGTGAAGCAAGCGGGCCCGGCACAGATACGCAGTATTTT. This gives the protein CASSEASGPGTDTQYF.